In its sample, the clone carrying this T cell receptor (beta chain) was seen a few times. The antigen is not known. The data derive from a study of CD8 T cells in ankylosing spondylitis. Findings and limits, study-wide: CD8+ by phenotype, disease-linked clones were relatively rare in peripheral blood. Within ankylosing spondylitis blood, a TCR beta motif made up of seven or eight highly homologous variants appeared to be characteristic. The study looked at matched synovial fluid samples from ankylosing spondylitis patients. Disease-linked clones were reported to be significantly enriched there. Some motif variants had been reported before (in reactive arthritis synovial fluid and blood).

Preparation of TCR beta libraries was done by quantitative 5'-RACE with molecular barcodes. One entry per CDR3 protein, called by TCRdb with MiXCR from the 5' RACE reads. The sample has fewer than 500,000 distinct CDR3 sequences, 20% to 25% seen once. What was sequenced was blood, either unsorted or a sorted T cell fraction (not recorded which). The clonotype comes from a male donor with ankylosing spondylitis.

CDR3 amino acids: CASSSPGTGVQETQYF. DNA of the CDR3: TGTGCCAGCTCTTCTCCGGGGACAGGAGTACAAGAGACCCAGTACTTC. The V call is TRBV18, the J call TRBJ2-5, with TRBD1 matching 8 bases. The CDR3 spans 16 residues. V shed 6 bases, J shed 2 bases, and the junction held 11 bases outside the gene matches. The germline V gene encodes CDR1 KGHSH and CDR2 LQKENI.